This T cell receptor (beta chain) is drawn from a study of neurological immune-mediated disorders. Germline V gene lookup returns CDR1 SGHKS and CDR2 YYEKEE (reference sequence). The CDR3 is made up of 13 amino acids. V dropped 1 base and J dropped 2 bases, with 5 bases sitting between them. MiXCR was run by TCRdb on the 5' RACE reads, yielding one entry per CDR3 protein. The sample shows about 46,000 distinct CDR3 sequences, 4.5% of them seen only once. Source material: PBMCs. This receptor was obtained from a woman aged 60-75 years with multiple sclerosis. The V and J genes are TRBV5-5 and TRBJ2-3, with D unresolved. The CDR3 sequence: CASSLYPTDTQYF. The DNA for the CDR3 is TGTGCCAGCAGCTTGTATCCCACAGATACGCAGTATTTT.